This note documents a single TCR beta chain sequence. Its antigen is not identified. Total CD8+ T cells came from negative magnetic enrichment. UMI-labeled 5' RACE generated the TCR beta libraries. TCRdb reprocessed the 5' RACE reads and stores each CDR3 protein as one record, lacking DNA. This sample's table has about 11,000 distinct CDR3 sequences. The sample comes from a study of human CD8 memory T cell subsets. The CDR3 totals 15 residues. CDR1 and CDR2 from the germline V gene are LNHDA and SQIVND (reference sequence). Notes on the study in general: Similarly high diversity was seen in stem-like memory and precursor exhausted T cells, but not in effector memory cells. Chao1 estimates pointed to stem-like memory T cells having more diversity than precursor exhausted T cells did.

The clonotype originates from a human donor in good health. This sequence joins TRBV19 and TRBJ1-4; the D call of TRBD1 rests on TCRdb alone, since no DNA is present to check it. The sequenced sample was CD8+ T cells from PBMCs. The CDR3 region is CASSKRTSTNEKLFF.